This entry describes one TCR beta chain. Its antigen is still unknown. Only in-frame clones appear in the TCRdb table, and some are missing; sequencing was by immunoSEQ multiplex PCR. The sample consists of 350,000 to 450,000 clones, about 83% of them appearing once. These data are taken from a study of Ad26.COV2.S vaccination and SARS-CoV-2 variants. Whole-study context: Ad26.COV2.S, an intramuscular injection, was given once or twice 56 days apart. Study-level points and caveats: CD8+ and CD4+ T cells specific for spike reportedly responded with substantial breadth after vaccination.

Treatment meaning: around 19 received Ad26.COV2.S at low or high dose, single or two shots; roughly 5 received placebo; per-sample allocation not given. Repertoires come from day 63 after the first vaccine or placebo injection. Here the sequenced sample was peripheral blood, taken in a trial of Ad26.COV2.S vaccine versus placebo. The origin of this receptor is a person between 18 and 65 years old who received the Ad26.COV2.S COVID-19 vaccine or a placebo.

CDR3 residues: CASSSARNTGELFF. The CDR3 region has the DNA TGCGCCAGCAGCTCAGCGAGGAACACCGGGGAGCTGTTTTTT. The chain is built from TRBV5-1 and TRBJ2-2, with no clear D. Trimming took 3 bases from V and 1 from J, leaving 7 bases between them. Germline V gene data show CDR1 as SGHRS and CDR2 as YFSETQ. The CDR3 loop spans 14 amino acids.